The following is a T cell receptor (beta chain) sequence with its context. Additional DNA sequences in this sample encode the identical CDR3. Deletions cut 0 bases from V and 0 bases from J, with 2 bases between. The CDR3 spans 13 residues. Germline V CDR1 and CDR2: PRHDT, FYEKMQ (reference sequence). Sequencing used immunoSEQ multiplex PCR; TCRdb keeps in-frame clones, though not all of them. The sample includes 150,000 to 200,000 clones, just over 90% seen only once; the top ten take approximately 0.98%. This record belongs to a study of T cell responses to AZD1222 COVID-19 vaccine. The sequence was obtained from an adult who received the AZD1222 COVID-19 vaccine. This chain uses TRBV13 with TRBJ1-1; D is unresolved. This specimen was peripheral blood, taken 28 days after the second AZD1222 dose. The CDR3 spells CASSLGVNTEAFF. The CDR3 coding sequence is TGTGCCAGCAGCTTAGGAGTGAACACTGAAGCTTTCTTT.